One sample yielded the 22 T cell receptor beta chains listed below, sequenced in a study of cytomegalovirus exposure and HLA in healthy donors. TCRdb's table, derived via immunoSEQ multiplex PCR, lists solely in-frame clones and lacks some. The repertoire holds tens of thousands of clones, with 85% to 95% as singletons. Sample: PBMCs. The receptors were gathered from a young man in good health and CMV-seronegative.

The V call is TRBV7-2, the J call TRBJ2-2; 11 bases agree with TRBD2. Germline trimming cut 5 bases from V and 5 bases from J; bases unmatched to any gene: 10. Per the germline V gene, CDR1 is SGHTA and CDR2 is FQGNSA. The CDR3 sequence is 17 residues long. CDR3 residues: CASSRQVAGGGTGELFF. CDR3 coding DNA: TGTGCCAGCAGCCGCCAAGTAGCGGGAGGGGGTACCGGGGAGCTGTTTTTT.

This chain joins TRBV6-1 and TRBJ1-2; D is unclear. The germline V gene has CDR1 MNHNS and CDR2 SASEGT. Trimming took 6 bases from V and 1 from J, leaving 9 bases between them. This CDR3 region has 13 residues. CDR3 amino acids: CASSQAINYGYTF. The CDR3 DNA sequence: TGTGCCAGCAGCCAAGCGATTAACTATGGCTACACCTTC.

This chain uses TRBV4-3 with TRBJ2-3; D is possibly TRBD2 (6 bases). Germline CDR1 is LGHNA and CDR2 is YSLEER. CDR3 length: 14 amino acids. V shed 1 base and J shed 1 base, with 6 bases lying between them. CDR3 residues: CASSQGEGTDTQYF. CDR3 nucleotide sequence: TGCGCCAGCAGCCAAGGGGAGGGCACAGATACGCAGTATTTT.

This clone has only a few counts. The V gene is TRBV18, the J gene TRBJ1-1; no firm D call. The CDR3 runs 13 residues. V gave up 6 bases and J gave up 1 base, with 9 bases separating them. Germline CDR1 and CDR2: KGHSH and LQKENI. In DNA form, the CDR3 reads TGTGCCAGCTCTAACATCGAGAACACTGAAGCTTTCTTT. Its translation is CASSNIENTEAFF.

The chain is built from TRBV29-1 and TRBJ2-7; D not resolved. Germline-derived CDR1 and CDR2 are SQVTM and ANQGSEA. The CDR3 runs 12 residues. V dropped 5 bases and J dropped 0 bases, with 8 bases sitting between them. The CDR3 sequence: CSVYADSYEQYF. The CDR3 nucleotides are TGCAGCGTTTATGCGGACTCCTACGAGCAGTACTTC.

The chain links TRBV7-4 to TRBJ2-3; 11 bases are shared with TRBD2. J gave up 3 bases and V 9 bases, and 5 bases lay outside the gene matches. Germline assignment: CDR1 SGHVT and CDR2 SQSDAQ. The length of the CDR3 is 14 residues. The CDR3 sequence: CARLAGGQTDTQYF. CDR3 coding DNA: TGTGCCAGGTTAGCGGGAGGGCAGACAGATACGCAGTATTTT. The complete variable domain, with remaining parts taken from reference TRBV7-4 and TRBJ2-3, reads GAGVSQSPRYKVAKRGRDVALRCDSISGHVTLYWYRQTLGQGSEVLTYSQSDAQRDKSGRPSGRFSAERPERSVSTLKIQRTEQGDSAVYLCARLAGGQTDTQYFGPGTRLTVL.

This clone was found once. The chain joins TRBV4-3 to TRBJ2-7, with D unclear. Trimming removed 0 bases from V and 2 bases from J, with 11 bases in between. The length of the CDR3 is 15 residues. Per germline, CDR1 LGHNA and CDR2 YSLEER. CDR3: CASSQERNRAYEQYF. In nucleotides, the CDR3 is TGCGCCAGCAGCCAAGAGCGGAACCGGGCCTACGAGCAGTACTTC.

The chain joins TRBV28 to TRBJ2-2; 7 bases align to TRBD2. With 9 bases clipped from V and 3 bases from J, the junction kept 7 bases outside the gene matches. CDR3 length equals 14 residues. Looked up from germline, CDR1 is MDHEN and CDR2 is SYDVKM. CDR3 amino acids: CASIPGGHTGELFF. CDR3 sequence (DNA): TGTGCCAGTATCCCGGGAGGCCACACCGGGGAGCTGTTTTTT.

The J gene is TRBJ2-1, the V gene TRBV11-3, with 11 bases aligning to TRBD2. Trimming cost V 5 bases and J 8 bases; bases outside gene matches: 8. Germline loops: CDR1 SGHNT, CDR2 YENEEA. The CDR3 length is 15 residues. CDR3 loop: CASSPWTSGRDEQFF. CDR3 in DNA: TGTGCCAGCAGCCCTTGGACTAGCGGGCGGGATGAGCAGTTCTTC.

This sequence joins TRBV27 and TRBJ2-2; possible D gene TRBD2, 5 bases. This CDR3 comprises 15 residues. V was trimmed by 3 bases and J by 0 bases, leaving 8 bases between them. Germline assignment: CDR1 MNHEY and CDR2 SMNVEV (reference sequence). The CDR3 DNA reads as TGTGCCAGCAGTTTGACGGGGACGAACACCGGGGAGCTGTTTTTT. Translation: CASSLTGTNTGELFF.

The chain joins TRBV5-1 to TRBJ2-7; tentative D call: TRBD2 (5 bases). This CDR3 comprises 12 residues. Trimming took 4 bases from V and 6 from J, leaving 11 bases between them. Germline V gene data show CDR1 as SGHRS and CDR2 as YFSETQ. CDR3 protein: CASSPRGFEQYF. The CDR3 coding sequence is TGCGCCAGCAGCCCCCGGGGTTTCGAGCAGTACTTC.

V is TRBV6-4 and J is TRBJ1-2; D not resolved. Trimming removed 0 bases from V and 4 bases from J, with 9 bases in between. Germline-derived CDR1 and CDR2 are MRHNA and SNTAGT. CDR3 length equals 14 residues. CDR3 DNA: TGTGCCAGCAGTGACTCGGAGGCTTCCTATGGCTACACCTTC. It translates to CASSDSEASYGYTF.

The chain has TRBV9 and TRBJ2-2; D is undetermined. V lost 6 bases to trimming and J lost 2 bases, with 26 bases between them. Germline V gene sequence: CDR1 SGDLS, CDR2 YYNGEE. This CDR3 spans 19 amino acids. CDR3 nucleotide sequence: TGTGCCAGCACCCCCGCACCCCGACCCCGAAGAGGAAACACCGGGGAGCTGTTTTTT. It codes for CASTPAPRPRRGNTGELFF.

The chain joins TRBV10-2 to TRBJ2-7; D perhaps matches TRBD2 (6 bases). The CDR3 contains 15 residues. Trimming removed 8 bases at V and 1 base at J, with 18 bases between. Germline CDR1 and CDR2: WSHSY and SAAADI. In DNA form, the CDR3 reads TGCGCCAGCGGGGACTGGGAGGAATCGTCCTACGAGCAGTACTTC. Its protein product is CASGDWEESSYEQYF.

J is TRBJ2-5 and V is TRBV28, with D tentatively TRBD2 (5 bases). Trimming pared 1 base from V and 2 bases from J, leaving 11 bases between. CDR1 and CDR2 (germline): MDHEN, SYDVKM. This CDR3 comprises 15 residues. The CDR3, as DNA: TGTGCCAGCAGTTTATTAGAGGCGGGTCAAGAGACCCAGTACTTC. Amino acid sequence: CASSLLEAGQETQYF.

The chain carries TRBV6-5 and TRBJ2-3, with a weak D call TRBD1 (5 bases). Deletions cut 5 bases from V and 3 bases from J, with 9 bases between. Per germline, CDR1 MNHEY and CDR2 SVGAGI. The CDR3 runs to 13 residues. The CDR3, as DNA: TGTGCCAGCAGTACAGGACCGACAGATACGCAGTATTTT. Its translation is CASSTGPTDTQYF.

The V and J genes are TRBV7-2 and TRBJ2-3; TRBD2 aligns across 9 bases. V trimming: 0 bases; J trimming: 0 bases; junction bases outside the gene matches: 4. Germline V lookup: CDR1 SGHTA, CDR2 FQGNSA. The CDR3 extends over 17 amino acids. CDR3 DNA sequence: TGTGCCAGCAGCTTAGCGTCGGCGGGAGGGAGCACAGATACGCAGTATTTT. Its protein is CASSLASAGGSTDTQYF.

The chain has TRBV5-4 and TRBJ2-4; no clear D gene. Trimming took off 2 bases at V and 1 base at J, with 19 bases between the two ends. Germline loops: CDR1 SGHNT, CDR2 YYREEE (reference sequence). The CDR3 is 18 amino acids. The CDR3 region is CASSLYPFDPSAKNIQYF. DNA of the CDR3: TGTGCCAGCAGCTTATACCCCTTCGATCCTAGTGCCAAAAACATTCAGTACTTC.

The DNA of the CDR3 is TGTGCCAGCAGTTTAGGGAGGACAGGGAGGTATGGCTACACCTTC. Its translation: CASSLGRTGRYGYTF. V usage is TRBV27 and J usage is TRBJ1-2; 8 bases line up with TRBD1. V lost 2 bases and J lost 5; bases outside the gene matches: 7. The CDR3 is made up of 15 amino acids. Germline V CDR1 and CDR2: MNHEY, SMNVEV (reference sequence).

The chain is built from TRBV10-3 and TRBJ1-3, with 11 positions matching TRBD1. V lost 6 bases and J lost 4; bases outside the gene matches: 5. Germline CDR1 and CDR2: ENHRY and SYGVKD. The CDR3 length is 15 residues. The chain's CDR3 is CAIRPGTGGGNTIYF. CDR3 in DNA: TGTGCCATCAGGCCTGGGACAGGGGGAGGAAACACCATATATTTT.

CDR3 nucleotide sequence: TGTGCCAGCAGCTTAGAAACGACCGGGACAGAGCAGTTCTTC. It yields the protein CASSLETTGTEQFF. This rearrangement joins TRBV7-2 to TRBJ2-1, with D possibly being TRBD1 (6 bases). The CDR3 loop spans 14 amino acids. Trimming removed 1 base at V and 10 bases at J, with 14 bases between. Germline V gene sequence: CDR1 SGHTA, CDR2 FQGNSA.

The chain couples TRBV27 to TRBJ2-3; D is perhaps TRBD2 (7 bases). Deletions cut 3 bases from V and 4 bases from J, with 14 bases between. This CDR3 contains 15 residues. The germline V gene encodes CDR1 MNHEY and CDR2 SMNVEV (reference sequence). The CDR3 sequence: CASSLGGLMADTQYF. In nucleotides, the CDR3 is TGTGCCAGCAGTTTGGGGGGGCTTATGGCAGATACGCAGTATTTT.